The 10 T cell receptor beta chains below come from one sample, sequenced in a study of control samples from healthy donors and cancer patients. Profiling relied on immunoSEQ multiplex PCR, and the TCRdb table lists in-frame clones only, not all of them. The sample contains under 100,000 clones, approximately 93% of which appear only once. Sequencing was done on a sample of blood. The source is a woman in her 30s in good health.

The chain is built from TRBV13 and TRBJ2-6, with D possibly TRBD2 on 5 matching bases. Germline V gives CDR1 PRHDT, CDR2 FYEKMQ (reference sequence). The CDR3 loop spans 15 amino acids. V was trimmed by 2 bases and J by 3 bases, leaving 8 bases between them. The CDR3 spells CASSLRGYGANVLTF. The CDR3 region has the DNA TGTGCCAGCAGCTTACGGGGATATGGGGCCAACGTCCTGACTTTC.

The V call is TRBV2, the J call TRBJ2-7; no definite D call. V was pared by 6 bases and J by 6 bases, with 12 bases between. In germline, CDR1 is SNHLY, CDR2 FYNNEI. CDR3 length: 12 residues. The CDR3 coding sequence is TGTGCCAGCAGCTACCCTGGCCTCGAGCAGTACTTC. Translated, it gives CASSYPGLEQYF.

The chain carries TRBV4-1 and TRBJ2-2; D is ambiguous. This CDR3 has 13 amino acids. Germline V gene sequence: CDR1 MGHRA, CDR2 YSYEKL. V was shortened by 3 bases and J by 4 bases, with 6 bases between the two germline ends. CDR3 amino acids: CASSHLITGELFF. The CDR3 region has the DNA TGCGCCAGCAGCCACCTTATCACCGGGGAGCTGTTTTTT.

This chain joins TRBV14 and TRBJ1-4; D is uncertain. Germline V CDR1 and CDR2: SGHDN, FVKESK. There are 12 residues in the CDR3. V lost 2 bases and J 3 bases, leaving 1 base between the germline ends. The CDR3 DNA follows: TGTGCCAGCAGCCAATCTAATGAAAAACTGTTTTTT. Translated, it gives CASSQSNEKLFF.

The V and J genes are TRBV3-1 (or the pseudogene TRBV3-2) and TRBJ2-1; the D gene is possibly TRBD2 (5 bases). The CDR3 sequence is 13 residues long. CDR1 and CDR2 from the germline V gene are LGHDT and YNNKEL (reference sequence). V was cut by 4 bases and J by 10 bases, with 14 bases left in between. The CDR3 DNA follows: TGTGCCAGCAGCCCCGTCCGGGATAGGGAGCAGTTCTTC. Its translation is CASSPVRDREQFF.

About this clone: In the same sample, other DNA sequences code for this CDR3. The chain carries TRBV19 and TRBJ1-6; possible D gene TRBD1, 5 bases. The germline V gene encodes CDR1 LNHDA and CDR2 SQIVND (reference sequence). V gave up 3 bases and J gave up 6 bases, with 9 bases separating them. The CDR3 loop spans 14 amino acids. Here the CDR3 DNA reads TGTGCCAGTAGTATGGGACGGGTTAATTCACCCCTCCACTTT. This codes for CASSMGRVNSPLHF.

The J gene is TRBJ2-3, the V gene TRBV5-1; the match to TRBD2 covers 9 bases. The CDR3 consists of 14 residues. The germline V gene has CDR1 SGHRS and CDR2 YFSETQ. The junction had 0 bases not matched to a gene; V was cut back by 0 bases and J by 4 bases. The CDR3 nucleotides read TGCGCCAGCAGCTTGGCTAGCGGGGCAGATACGCAGTATTTT. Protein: CASSLASGADTQYF.

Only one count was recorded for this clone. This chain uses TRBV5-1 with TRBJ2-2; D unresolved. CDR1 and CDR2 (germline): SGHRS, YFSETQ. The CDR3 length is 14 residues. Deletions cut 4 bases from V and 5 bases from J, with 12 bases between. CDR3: CASSVTGRTGELFF. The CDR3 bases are TGCGCCAGCAGCGTGACCGGGCGGACCGGGGAGCTGTTTTTT. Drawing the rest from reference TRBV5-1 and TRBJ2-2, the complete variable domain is KAGVTQTPRYLIKTRGQQVTLSCSPISGHRSVSWYQQTPGQGLQFLFEYFSETQRNKGNFPGRFSGRQFSNSRSEMNVSTLELGDSALYLCASSVTGRTGELFFGEGSRLTVL.

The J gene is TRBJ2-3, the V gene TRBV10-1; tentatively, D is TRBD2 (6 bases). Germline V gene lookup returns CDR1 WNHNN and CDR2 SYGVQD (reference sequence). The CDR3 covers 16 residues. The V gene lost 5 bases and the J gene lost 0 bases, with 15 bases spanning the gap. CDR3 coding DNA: TGCGCCAGCAGTCCGCGTGGAGGGGTGAGCACAGATACGCAGTATTTT. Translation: CASSPRGGVSTDTQYF.

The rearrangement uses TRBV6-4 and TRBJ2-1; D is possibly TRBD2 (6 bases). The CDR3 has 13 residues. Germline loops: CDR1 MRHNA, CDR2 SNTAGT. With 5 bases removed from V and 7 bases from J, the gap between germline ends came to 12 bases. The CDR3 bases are TGTGCCAGCAGTTCAGGTCGGGGGAATGAGCAGTTCTTC. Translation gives CASSSGRGNEQFF.